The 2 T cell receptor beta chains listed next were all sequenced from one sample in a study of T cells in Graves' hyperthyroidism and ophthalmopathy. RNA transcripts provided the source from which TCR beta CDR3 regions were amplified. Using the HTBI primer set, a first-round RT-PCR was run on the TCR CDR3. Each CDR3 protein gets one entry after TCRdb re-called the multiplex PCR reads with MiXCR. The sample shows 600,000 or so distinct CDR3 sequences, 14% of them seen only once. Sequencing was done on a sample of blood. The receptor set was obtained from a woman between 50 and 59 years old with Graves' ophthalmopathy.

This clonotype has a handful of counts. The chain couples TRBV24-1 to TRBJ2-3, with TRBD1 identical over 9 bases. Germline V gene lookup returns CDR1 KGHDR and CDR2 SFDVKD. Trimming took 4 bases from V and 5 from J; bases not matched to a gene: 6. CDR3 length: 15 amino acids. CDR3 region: CATSDPGQGGDTQYF. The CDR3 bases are TGTGCCACCAGTGACCCGGGACAGGGAGGAGATACGCAGTATTTT.

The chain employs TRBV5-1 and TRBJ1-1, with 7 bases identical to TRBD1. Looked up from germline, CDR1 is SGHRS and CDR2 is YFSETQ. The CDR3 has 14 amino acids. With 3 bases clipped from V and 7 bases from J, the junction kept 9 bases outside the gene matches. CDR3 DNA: TGCGCCAGCAGCTCACAGGGGCCCTCCTTTGAAGCTTTCTTT. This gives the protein CASSSQGPSFEAFF.